In this sample, the clone carrying this T cell receptor (beta chain) turned up once. The sample belongs to a study of shared clonotypes between healthy human individuals. Using immunoSEQ multiplex PCR, the repertoire was profiled, and TCRdb retains in-frame clones only, with some absent. Of about 2.1 million clones listed, 85% to 95% are singletons. Naive CD8 isolation took CD45RO-negative cells positively selected for CCR7 and excluded terminally differentiated effector memory CD45RA+ cells. CDR1 and CDR2 (germline): MNHEY, SVGAGI. The CDR3 runs to 15 residues. V gave up 5 bases and J gave up 14 bases; unmatched junction bases: 13.

The chain uses TRBV6-5 and TRBJ2-1; TRBD2 matches 12 bases. The receptor's source is a young man in good health. Some clones in this sample may be carry-over from other donors' samples. The sequenced sample consisted of naive CD8+ T cells from PBMCs. The DNA for the CDR3 is TGTGCCAGCAGTCATAGACTAGCGGGAGCGTCCCTGAAGTTCTTC. This codes for CASSHRLAGASLKFF.